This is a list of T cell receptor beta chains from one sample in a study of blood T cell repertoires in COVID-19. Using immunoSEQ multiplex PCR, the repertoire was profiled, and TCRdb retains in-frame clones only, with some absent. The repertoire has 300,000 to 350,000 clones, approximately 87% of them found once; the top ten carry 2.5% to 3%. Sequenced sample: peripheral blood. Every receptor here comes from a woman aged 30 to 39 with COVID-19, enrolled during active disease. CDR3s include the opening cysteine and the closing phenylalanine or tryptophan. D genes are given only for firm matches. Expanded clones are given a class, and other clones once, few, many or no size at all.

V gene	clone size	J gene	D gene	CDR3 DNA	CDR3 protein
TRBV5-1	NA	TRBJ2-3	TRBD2	TGCGCCAGCAGCCCCCGGGGACGGGAGGGGACAGATACGCAGTATTTT	CASSPRGREGTDTQYF
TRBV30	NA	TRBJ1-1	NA	TGTGCCTGGTCGACAGATCAGAACACTGAAGCTTTCTTT	CAWSTDQNTEAFF
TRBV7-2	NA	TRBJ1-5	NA	TGTGCCAGCAGCTCTGGACAGACTAGCAATCAGCCCCAGCATTTT	CASSSGQTSNQPQHF
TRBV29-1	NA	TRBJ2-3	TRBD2	TGCAGGGTTGGGGGAGGGCCATCAGATACGCAGTATTTT	CRVGGGPSDTQYF
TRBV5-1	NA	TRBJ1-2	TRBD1	TGCGCCAGCAGCTTGGAACAGGGGAATCTCTATGGCTACACCTTC	CASSLEQGNLYGYTF
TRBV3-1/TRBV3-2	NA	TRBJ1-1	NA	TGTGCCAGCCGACGGGGCGGGGCAAACACTGAAGCTTTCTTT	CASRRGGANTEAFF
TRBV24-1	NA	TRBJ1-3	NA	TGTGCCACCAGTGACAGGGCCCGAAACACCATATATTTT	CATSDRARNTIYF
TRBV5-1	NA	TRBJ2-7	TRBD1	TGCGCCAGCAGCTTCGGGACAGGGAACGAGCAGTACTTC	CASSFGTGNEQYF
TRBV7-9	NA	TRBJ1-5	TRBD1	TGTGCCAGCAGCGAGGACAGGGGCCTTAATCAGCCCCAGCATTTT	CASSEDRGLNQPQHF
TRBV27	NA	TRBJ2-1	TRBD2	TGTGCCAGTTCGCGGGAGAGCTCCTACAATGAGCAGTTCTTC	CASSRESSYNEQFF
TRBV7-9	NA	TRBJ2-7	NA	TGTGCCAGCAGCTTAGGAGGTCCGGGCGAGCAGTACTTC	CASSLGGPGEQYF
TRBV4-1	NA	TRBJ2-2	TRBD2	TGCGCCAGCAGACTGGCTAGCGGGGACACCGGGGAGCTGTTTTTT	CASRLASGDTGELFF
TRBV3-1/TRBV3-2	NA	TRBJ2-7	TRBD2	TGTGCCAGCAGCCAAGTCGGAACCTTTAGCGGGTATAGCTCCTACGAGCAGTACTTC	CASSQVGTFSGYSSYEQYF
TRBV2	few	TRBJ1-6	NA	TGTGCCAGCAGTTCCACGGGAAATGTTAATTCACCCCTCCACTTT	CASSSTGNVNSPLHF
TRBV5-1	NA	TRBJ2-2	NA	TGCGCCAGCAGCCGGATGAGCGGAACGAACACCGGGGAGCTGTTTTTT	CASSRMSGTNTGELFF
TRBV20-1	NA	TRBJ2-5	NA	TGCAGTGCTAGTCGGGTCCAAGAGACCCAGTACTTC	CSASRVQETQYF
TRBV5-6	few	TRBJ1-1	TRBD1	TGTGCCAGCAGCCAAAGGGACAGAGCGAACACTGAAGCTTTCTTT	CASSQRDRANTEAFF
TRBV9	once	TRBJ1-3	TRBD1	TGTGCCAGCAGCGCCCTGACAGGGTCTGGAAACACCATATATTTT	CASSALTGSGNTIYF